A single sample is the source of the 26 T cell receptor beta chains below, sequenced in a study of shared clonotypes between healthy human individuals. Sequencing was performed with immunoSEQ multiplex PCR; in TCRdb, only in-frame clones are kept and a portion is missing. The data contain some 2,500,000 clones, 85% to 95% of them seen just once; the ten biggest clones take up 0.37%. The material sequenced was naive CD4+ T cells from PBMCs. Subset in this sample: CD45RA+ positively selected. The receptor source for this set is a man in his late teens or twenties in good health. Some clones in this sample may be carry-over from other donors' samples.

This chain uses TRBV11-3 with TRBJ2-5, with D uncertain. The CDR3 length is 13 residues. In germline, CDR1 is SGHNT, CDR2 YENEEA. V was trimmed by 5 bases and J by 5 bases, leaving 12 bases between them. The CDR3 protein is CASSRSRYETQYF. In nucleotides, the CDR3 is TGTGCCAGCAGCCGTTCGAGGTATGAGACCCAGTACTTC.

This clone occurred once. The gene calls are TRBV6-5 and TRBJ1-4; a possible D gene is TRBD1 (5 bases). The CDR3 sequence is 16 residues long. CDR1 and CDR2 (germline): MNHEY, SVGAGI. V gave up 0 bases and J gave up 5 bases, with 13 bases separating them. The CDR3 nucleotides are TGTGCCAGCAGTTACTCCCCAGGGACCAAGAATGAAAAACTGTTTTTT. Encoded protein: CASSYSPGTKNEKLFF.

The rearrangement joins TRBV19 to TRBJ1-4, with a possible D match to TRBD1 (6 bases). Per germline, CDR1 LNHDA and CDR2 SQIVND (reference sequence). V was cut by 1 base and J by 4 bases, with 13 bases left in between. CDR3 size: 16 residues. CDR3: CASSIGGGGRNEKLFF. CDR3 DNA: TGTGCCAGTAGTATAGGCGGCGGGGGGCGTAATGAAAAACTGTTTTTT. The full variable domain, with the rest looked up from reference TRBV19 and TRBJ1-4, is DGGITQSPKYLFRKEGQNVTLSCEQNLNHDAMYWYRQDPGQGLRLIYYSQIVNDFQKGDIAEGYSVSREKKESFPLTVTSAQKNPTAFYLCASSIGGGGRNEKLFFGSGTQLSVL.

The genes are TRBV27 and TRBJ1-5; D is perhaps TRBD1 (5 bases). Germline V CDR1 and CDR2: MNHEY, SMNVEV (reference sequence). The CDR3 length is 15 residues. Trimming stripped 4 bases from V and 2 bases from J, with 12 bases between. This chain's CDR3 is CASSSSGAGNQPQHF. CDR3 DNA sequence: TGTGCCAGCAGTTCCTCCGGGGCTGGCAATCAGCCCCAGCATTTT.

The chain joins TRBV4-2 to TRBJ2-2, with 7 bases that match TRBD2. The germline V gene encodes CDR1 LGHNA and CDR2 YNFKEQ. The V and J ends lost 2 bases and 0 bases, in that order; junction bases with no gene match: 9. There are 18 residues in the CDR3. The CDR3, as DNA: TGTGCCAGCAGCCAACATCGGTCTAGCGGTGCGAACACCGGGGAGCTGTTTTTT. This translates into CASSQHRSSGANTGELFF.

This clone was seen only once. The rearrangement joins TRBV10-3 to TRBJ1-3; D uncertain. The CDR3 covers 13 residues. The germline gives CDR1 ENHRY, CDR2 SYGVKD. Trimming cost V 4 bases and J 4 bases, with 8 bases left between them. In DNA, the CDR3 is TGTGCCATCAGTGTGGACCGGGGAAACACCATATATTTT. It codes for CAISVDRGNTIYF.

The gene calls are TRBV27 and TRBJ1-4; D perhaps matches TRBD1 (6 bases). Germline V gene lookup returns CDR1 MNHEY and CDR2 SMNVEV (reference sequence). With 8 bases removed from V and 8 bases from J, the gap between germline ends came to 18 bases. This CDR3 contains 14 residues. DNA of the CDR3: TGTGCCAGCTTGAAAACCGGGGGGCACGAAAAACTGTTTTTT. Translation: CASLKTGGHEKLFF.

The chain joins TRBV28 to TRBJ1-4; no reliable D call. This CDR3 contains 14 residues. Germline V lookup: CDR1 MDHEN, CDR2 SYDVKM. The V gene lost 4 bases and the J gene lost 1 base, with 7 bases spanning the gap. This CDR3 is CASSSQQTNEKLFF. For the CDR3, the DNA is TGTGCCAGCAGTTCCCAGCAAACTAATGAAAAACTGTTTTTT.

This chain uses TRBV15 with TRBJ2-6, with TRBD1 matching over 9 bases. The CDR3 totals 17 residues. With V trimmed by 8 bases and J by 2 bases, 10 bases remained unmatched. CDR1 is LNHNV and CDR2 is YYDKDF in the germline V gene (reference sequence). The CDR3 region is CATGPGQGRAGANVLTF. DNA of the CDR3: TGTGCCACCGGTCCAGGACAGGGGAGAGCTGGGGCCAACGTCCTGACTTTC.

The chain is built from TRBV25-1 and TRBJ2-5; D unclear. Trimming pared 2 bases from V and 1 base from J, leaving 11 bases between. Germline loops: CDR1 MGHDK, CDR2 SYGVNS. The CDR3 is 15 amino acids. Here the CDR3 DNA reads TGTGCCAGCAGTGAACTATCGGCCCTCCAAGAGACCCAGTACTTC. It is translated as CASSELSALQETQYF.

The rearrangement joins TRBV4-1 to TRBJ2-5; 10 bases align to TRBD1. The V gene end was trimmed by 4 bases and the J gene end by 4 bases; junction bases not matched to a gene: 12. This CDR3 region has 17 residues. Germline loops: CDR1 MGHRA, CDR2 YSYEKL. DNA of the CDR3: TGCGCCAGCAGCCCAGACAGGGGGCCCAGCGGGGGAGAGACCCAGTACTTC. This codes for CASSPDRGPSGGETQYF.

The chain combines TRBV19 with TRBJ1-5, with TRBD1 matching 9 bases. From germline, CDR1 is LNHDA and CDR2 SQIVND (reference sequence). The trim removed 6 bases at V and 6 bases at J, leaving 9 bases unmatched. This CDR3 contains 15 residues. The CDR3 DNA sequence: TGTGCCAGTAGGGAAACAGGGGGCCTAGGTCAGCCCCAGCATTTT. This sequence encodes CASRETGGLGQPQHF.

The chain combines TRBV7-2 with TRBJ2-3; perhaps D is TRBD1 or TRBD2 (5 bases each). The CDR3 extends over 15 amino acids. From germline, CDR1 is SGHTA and CDR2 FQGNSA. Deletions cut 6 bases from V and 4 bases from J, with 17 bases between. CDR3 sequence: CASRGVRRRADTQYF. CDR3 DNA sequence: TGTGCCAGCAGGGGGGTCCGGAGGCGGGCAGATACGCAGTATTTT.

In this sample, this clone turned up once. This chain links TRBV11-2 with TRBJ2-3, with D hard to call. Trimming removed 6 bases at V and 1 base at J, with 5 bases between. In germline, CDR1 is SGHAT, CDR2 FQNNGV. This CDR3 contains 12 residues. CDR3 DNA sequence: TGTGCCAGCAGGATTGGCACAGATACGCAGTATTTT. It specifies CASRIGTDTQYF.

The rearrangement uses TRBV7-9 and TRBJ2-3; D is unclear. Per the germline V gene, CDR1 is SEHNR and CDR2 is FQNEAQ (reference sequence). Trimming stripped 5 bases from V and 4 bases from J, with 19 bases between. CDR3 size: 16 residues. DNA for the CDR3: TGTGCCAGCAGCATACCCTCGGACGTGCGGCCAGATACGCAGTATTTT. Its translation is CASSIPSDVRPDTQYF. Filled out from reference TRBV7-9 and TRBJ2-3, the complete variable domain reads DTGVSQNPRHKITKRGQNVTFRCDPISEHNRLYWYRQTLGQGPEFLTYFQNEAQLEKSRLLSDRFSAERPKGSFSTLEIQRTEQGDSAMYLCASSIPSDVRPDTQYFGPGTRLTVL.

The chain employs TRBV9 and TRBJ1-2; 8 nucleotides agree with TRBD1. Germline V lookup: CDR1 SGDLS, CDR2 YYNGEE. The CDR3 runs 14 residues. V was clipped by 7 bases and J by 7 bases; unmatched bases: 12. The CDR3 protein is CASRPEPGGSGYTF. DNA of the CDR3: TGTGCCAGCCGCCCCGAACCAGGGGGCTCTGGCTACACCTTC.

The chain recombines TRBV4-1 with TRBJ2-2; 9 nucleotides match TRBD1. V gave up 1 base and J gave up 4 bases; unmatched junction bases: 7. The germline V gene encodes CDR1 MGHRA and CDR2 YSYEKL. The CDR3 sequence is 17 residues long. CDR3 DNA sequence: TGCGCCAGCAGCCAAGCCGGGACAGGGAGAGGCACCGGGGAGCTGTTTTTT. This encodes CASSQAGTGRGTGELFF.

This clone was seen a handful of times. V is TRBV5-4 and J is TRBJ1-2; TRBD1 aligns across 8 bases. J lost 4 bases, V lost 0 bases, and 2 bases had no gene match. The CDR3 runs 14 residues. CDR1 SGHNT and CDR2 YYREEE come from the germline V gene (reference sequence). CDR3 in amino acids: CASSLGDRTYGYTF. The CDR3 coding sequence is TGTGCCAGCAGCTTGGGGGACAGGACCTATGGCTACACCTTC.

The V gene is TRBV11-2, the J gene TRBJ1-3, with D maybe TRBD1 (5 bases). The CDR3 length is 17 residues. The germline V and J ends were trimmed by 0 bases and 2 bases, with 14 bases remaining between them. Germline CDR1 is SGHAT and CDR2 is FQNNGV. CDR3 sequence (DNA): TGTGCCAGCAGCTTAGATTTGCGGGACGGGGCTGGAAACACCATATATTTT. Its translation: CASSLDLRDGAGNTIYF.

Concerning this clone itself: Germline is not matched at one junction end, which may reflect a read error. The chain couples TRBV11-2 to TRBJ2-3, with 10 bases fitting TRBD1. Germline assignment: CDR1 SGHAT and CDR2 FQNNGV. The CDR3 is made up of 17 amino acids. As DNA, the CDR3 is TGCGCCAGCAGCCAGTCCCGGACAGGGGGGAGTTCAGATACGCAGTATTTT. Its protein product is CASSQSRTGGSSDTQYF.

The chain recombines TRBV9 with TRBJ2-2; D uncertain. Germline loops: CDR1 SGDLS, CDR2 YYNGEE. CDR3 length: 16 residues. The V gene lost 0 bases and the J gene lost 1 base, with 10 bases spanning the gap. CDR3 sequence reads: CASSVARPENTGELFF. The CDR3 nucleotides read TGTGCCAGCAGCGTAGCGAGACCAGAGAACACCGGGGAGCTGTTTTTT.

This chain links TRBV28 with TRBJ1-3; D is ambiguous. This CDR3 is built from 13 residues. The V gene lost 7 bases and the J gene lost 5 bases, with 12 bases spanning the gap. Germline CDR1 and CDR2: MDHEN and SYDVKM. CDR3 DNA: TGTGCCAGCAAAACGGCCAGCCGAAACACCATATATTTT. This codes for CASKTASRNTIYF.

The rearrangement joins TRBV14 to TRBJ2-1; a possible D gene is TRBD1 (6 bases). V lost 2 bases, J lost 7 bases, and 12 bases lay in between. Germline CDR1 is SGHDN and CDR2 is FVKESK. The length of the CDR3 is 14 residues. CDR3 sequence reads: CASSQSSGANEQFF. The CDR3 nucleotides are TGTGCCAGCAGCCAATCTTCAGGGGCGAATGAGCAGTTCTTC.

The chain joins TRBV5-1 to TRBJ1-6; TRBD1 aligns across 11 bases. This CDR3 is built from 16 residues. Germline CDR1 reads SGHRS; CDR2 reads YFSETQ. The J segment lost 7 bases and the V segment lost 3 bases, leaving 6 bases of the junction unmatched. The CDR3 nucleotides are TGCGCCAGCAGCTCCGGACAGGGGGCGGTCAATTCACCCCTCCACTTT. Its protein is CASSSGQGAVNSPLHF.

The rearrangement uses TRBV5-1 and TRBJ2-3; 7 bases map to TRBD2. After removal of 7 bases from V and 3 bases from J, the junction contained 8 bases not matched to a gene. The CDR3 extends over 14 amino acids. Germline loops: CDR1 SGHRS, CDR2 YFSETQ. The CDR3 nucleotides read TGCGCCAGCGTGGGAGGGCAGAGGACAGATACGCAGTATTTT. Translating it yields CASVGGQRTDTQYF.

J is TRBJ2-3 and V is TRBV6-6; a weak D match, TRBD2 (5 bases). The CDR3 runs 14 residues. V dropped 4 bases and J dropped 2 bases, with 10 bases sitting between them. Germline loops: CDR1 MNHNY, CDR2 SVGAGI (reference sequence). For the CDR3, the DNA is TGTGCCAGCAGTTCCGTAGCGACCACAGATACGCAGTATTTT. It translates to CASSSVATTDTQYF.